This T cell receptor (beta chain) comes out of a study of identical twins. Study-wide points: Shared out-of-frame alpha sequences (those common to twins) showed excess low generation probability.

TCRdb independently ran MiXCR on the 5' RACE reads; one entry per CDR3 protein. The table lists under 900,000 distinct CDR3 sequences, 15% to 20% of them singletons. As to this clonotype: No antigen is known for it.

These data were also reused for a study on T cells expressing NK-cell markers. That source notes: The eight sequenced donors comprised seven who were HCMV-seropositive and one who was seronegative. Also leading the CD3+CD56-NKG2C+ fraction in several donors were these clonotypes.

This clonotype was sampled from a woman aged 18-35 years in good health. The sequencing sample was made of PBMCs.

The CDR3 nucleotides read TGTGCCAGTAGTCTCCCCGCCGGTACGCAGTATTTT. As protein: CASSLPAGTQYF. The V and J genes are TRBV19 and TRBJ2-3; D not certain. Germline V CDR1 and CDR2: LNHDA, SQIVND (reference sequence). V was trimmed by 5 bases and J by 8 bases, leaving 11 bases between them. The CDR3 has 12 amino acids. The whole variable domain, filled in from reference TRBV19 and TRBJ2-3, reads DGGITQSPKYLFRKEGQNVTLSCEQNLNHDAMYWYRQDPGQGLRLIYYSQIVNDFQKGDIAEGYSVSREKKESFPLTVTSAQKNPTAFYLCASSLPAGTQYFGPGTRLTVL.